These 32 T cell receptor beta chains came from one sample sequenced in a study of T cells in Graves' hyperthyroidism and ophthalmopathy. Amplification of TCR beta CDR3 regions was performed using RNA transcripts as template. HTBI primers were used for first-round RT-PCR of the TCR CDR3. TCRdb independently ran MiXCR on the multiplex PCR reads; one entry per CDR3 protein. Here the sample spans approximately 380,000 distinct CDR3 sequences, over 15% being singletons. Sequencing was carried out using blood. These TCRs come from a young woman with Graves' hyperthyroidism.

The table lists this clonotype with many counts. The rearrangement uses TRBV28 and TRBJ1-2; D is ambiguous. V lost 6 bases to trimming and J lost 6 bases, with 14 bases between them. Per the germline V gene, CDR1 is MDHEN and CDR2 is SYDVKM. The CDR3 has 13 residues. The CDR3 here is CASSFEGGHGYTF. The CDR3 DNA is TGTGCCAGCAGCTTCGAGGGAGGACATGGCTACACCTTC.

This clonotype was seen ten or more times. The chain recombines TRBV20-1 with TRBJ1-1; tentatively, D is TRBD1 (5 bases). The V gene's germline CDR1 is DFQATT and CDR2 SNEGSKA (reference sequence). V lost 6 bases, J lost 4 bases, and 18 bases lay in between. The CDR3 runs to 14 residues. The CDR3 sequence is CSAGPGGARTEAFF. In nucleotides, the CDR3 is TGCAGTGCCGGGCCCGGAGGGGCACGCACTGAAGCTTTCTTT.

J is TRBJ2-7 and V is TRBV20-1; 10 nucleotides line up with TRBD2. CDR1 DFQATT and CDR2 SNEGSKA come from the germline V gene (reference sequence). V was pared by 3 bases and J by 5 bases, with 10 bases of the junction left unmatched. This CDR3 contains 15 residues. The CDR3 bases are TGCAGTGCTAGGGGGGTACTAGCGGGATCCAACGAGCAGTACTTC. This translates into CSARGVLAGSNEQYF.

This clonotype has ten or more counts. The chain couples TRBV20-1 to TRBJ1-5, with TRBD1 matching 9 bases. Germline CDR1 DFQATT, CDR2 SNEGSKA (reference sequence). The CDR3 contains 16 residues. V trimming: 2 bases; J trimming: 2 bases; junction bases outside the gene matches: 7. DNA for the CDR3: TGCAGTGCTAGAATCCCTAGGACAGGGGGCAATCAGCCCCAGCATTTT. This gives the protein CSARIPRTGGNQPQHF.

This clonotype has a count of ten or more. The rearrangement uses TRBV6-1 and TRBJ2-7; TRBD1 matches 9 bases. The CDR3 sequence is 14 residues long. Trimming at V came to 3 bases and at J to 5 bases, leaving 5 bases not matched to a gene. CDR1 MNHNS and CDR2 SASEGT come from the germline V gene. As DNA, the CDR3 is TGTGCCAGCAGTGACCGGACAGGGGTCAACGAGCAGTACTTC. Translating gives CASSDRTGVNEQYF.

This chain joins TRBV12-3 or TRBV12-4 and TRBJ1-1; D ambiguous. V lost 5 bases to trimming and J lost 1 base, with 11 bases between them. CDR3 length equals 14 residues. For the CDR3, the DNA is TGTGCCAGCAGTGACCGACTGCAGAACACTGAAGCTTTCTTT. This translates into CASSDRLQNTEAFF.

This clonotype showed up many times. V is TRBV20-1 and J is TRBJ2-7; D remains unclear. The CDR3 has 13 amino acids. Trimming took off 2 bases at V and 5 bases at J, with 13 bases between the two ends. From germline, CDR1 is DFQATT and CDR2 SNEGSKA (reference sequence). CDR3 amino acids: CSARMAMGNEQYF. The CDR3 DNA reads TGCAGTGCTAGAATGGCGATGGGGAACGAGCAGTACTTC.

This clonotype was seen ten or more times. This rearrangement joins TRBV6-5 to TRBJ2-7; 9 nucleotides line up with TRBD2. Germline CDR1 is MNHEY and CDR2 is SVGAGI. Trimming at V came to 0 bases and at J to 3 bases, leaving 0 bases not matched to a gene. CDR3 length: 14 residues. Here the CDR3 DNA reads TGTGCCAGCAGTTACTCTAGCGGGGGCTACGAGCAGTACTTC. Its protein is CASSYSSGGYEQYF.

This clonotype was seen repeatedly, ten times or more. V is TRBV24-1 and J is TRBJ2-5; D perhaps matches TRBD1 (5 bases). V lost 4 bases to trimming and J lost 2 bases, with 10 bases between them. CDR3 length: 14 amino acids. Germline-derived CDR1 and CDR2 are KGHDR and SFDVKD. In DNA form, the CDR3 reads TGTGCCACCAGTGACTCCCCAGGGCAAGAGACCCAGTACTTC. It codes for CATSDSPGQETQYF.

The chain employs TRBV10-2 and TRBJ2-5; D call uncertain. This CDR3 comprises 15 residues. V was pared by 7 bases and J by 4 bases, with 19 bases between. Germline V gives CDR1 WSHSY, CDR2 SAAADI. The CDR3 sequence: CASILHIRVGETQYF. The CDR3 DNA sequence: TGCGCCAGCATCCTTCATATTCGGGTCGGAGAGACCCAGTACTTC.

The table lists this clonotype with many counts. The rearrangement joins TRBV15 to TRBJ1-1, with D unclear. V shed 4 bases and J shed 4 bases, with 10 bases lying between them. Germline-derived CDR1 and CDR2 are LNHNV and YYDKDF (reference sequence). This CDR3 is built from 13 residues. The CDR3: CATSITLSTEAFF. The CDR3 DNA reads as TGTGCCACCAGCATTACTCTATCCACTGAAGCTTTCTTT.

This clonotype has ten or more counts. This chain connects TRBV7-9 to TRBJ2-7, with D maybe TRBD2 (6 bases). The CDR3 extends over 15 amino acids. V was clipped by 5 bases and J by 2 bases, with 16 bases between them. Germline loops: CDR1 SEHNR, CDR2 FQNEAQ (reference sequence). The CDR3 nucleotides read TGTGCCAGCAGCCACCCCGGGACTTCCGCCTACGAGCAGTACTTC. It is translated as CASSHPGTSAYEQYF.

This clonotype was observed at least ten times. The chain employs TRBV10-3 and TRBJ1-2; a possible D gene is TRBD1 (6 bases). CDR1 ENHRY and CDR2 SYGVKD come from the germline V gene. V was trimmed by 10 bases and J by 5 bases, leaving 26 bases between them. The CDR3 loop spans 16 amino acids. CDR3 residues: CATRGDTPLLEYGYTF. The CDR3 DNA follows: TGTGCCACCCGTGGGGACACTCCTTTATTAGAGTATGGCTACACCTTC.

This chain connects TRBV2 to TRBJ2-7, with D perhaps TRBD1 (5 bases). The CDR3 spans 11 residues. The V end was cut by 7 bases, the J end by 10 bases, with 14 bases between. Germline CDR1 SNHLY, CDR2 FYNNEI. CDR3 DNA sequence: TGTGCCAGCACCCCGTCCCAGGGCCAGTACTTC. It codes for CASTPSQGQYF.

The CDR3 DNA reads TGTGCCAGCATGGTTTTTTACGAGCAGTACTTC. Its protein product is CASMVFYEQYF. The V call is TRBV2, the J call TRBJ2-7; no firm D call. With 7 bases removed from V and 4 bases from J, the gap between germline ends came to 8 bases. The length of the CDR3 is 11 residues. The V gene's germline CDR1 is SNHLY and CDR2 FYNNEI.

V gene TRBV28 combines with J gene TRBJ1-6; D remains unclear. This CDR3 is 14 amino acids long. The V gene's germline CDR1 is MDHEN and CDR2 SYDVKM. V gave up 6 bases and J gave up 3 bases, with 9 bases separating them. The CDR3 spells CASRLYSYNSPLHF. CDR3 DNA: TGTGCCAGCAGGCTTTATAGCTATAATTCACCCCTCCACTTT. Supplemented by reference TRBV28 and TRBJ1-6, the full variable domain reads DVKVTQSSRYLVKRTGEKVFLECVQDMDHENMFWYRQDPGLGLRLIYFSYDVKMKEKGDIPEGYSVSREKKERFSLILESASTNQTSMYLCASRLYSYNSPLHFGNGTRLTVT.

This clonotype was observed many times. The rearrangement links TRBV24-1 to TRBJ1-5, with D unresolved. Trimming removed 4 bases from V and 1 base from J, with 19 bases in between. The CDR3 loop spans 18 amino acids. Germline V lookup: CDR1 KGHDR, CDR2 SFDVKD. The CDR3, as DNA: TGTGCCACCAGTGAACCCGGAGGCCCCGAACTAAGCAATCAGCCCCAGCATTTT. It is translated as CATSEPGGPELSNQPQHF.

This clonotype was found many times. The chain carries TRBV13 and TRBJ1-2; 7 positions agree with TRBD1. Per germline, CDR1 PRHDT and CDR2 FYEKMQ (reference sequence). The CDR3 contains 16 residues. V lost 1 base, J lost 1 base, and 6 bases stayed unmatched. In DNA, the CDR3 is TGTGCCAGCAGCTTAGTAGGGGGCAGCCTTAACTATGGCTACACCTTC. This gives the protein CASSLVGGSLNYGYTF.

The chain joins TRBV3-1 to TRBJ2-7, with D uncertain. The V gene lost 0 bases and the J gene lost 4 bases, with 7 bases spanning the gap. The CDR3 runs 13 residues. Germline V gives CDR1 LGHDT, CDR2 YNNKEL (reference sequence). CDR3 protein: CASSQEGLYEQYF. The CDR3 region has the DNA TGTGCCAGCAGCCAAGAGGGTCTATACGAGCAGTACTTC.

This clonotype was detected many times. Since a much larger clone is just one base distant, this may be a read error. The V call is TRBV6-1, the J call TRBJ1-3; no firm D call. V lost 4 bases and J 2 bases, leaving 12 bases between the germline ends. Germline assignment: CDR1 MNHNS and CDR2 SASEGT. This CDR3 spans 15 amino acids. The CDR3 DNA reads TGTGCCAGCAGTGTTGACTTGAGCCCTGGAAACACCATATATTTT. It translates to CASSVDLSPGNTIYF.

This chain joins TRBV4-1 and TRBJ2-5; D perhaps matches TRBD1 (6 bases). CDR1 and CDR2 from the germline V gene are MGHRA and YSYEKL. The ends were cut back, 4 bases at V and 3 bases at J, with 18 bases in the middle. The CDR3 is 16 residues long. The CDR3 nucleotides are TGCGCCAGCAGCCTGGGGGCCTTTAGGGTGGAAGAGACCCAGTACTTC. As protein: CASSLGAFRVEETQYF.

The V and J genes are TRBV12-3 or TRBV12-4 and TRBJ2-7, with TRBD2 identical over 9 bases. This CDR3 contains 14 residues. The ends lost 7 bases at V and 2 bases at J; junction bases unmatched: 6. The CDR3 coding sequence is TGTGCCAGCAAACGAGCGGGGGGAGCCTACGAGCAGTACTTC. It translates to CASKRAGGAYEQYF.

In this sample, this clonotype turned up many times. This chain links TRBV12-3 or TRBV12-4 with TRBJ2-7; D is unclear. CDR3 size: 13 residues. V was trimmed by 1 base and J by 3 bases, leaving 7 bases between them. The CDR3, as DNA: TGTGCCAGCAGTTTAGAGGGTTACTACGAGCAGTACTTC. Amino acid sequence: CASSLEGYYEQYF.

CDR3: CSASWVETQYF. DNA of the CDR3: TGCAGTGCTAGTTGGGTAGAGACCCAGTACTTC. V usage is TRBV20-1 and J usage is TRBJ2-5; D is unclear. Germline CDR1 and CDR2: DFQATT and SNEGSKA (reference sequence). This CDR3 comprises 11 residues. The V and J ends lost 3 bases and 4 bases respectively, with 6 bases between them.

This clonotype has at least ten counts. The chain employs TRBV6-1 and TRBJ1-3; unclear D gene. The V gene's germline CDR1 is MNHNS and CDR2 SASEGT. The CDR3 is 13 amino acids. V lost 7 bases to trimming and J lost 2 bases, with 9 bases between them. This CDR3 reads CASIQRTGNTIYF. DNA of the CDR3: TGTGCCAGCATCCAGAGAACTGGAAACACCATATATTTT.

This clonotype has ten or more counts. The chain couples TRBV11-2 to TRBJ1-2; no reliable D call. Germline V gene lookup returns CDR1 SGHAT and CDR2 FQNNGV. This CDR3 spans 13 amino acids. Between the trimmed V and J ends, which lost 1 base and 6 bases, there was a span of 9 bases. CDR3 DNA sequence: TGTGCCAGCAGCTTAGCTGCAACTAATGGCTACACCTTC. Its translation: CASSLAATNGYTF.

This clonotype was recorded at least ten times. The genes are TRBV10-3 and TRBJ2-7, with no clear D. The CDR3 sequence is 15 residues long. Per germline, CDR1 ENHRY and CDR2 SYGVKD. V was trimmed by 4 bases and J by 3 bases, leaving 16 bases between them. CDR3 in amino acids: CAISGDSSKYYEQYF. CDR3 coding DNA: TGTGCCATCAGTGGCGACTCGAGTAAATACTACGAGCAGTACTTC.

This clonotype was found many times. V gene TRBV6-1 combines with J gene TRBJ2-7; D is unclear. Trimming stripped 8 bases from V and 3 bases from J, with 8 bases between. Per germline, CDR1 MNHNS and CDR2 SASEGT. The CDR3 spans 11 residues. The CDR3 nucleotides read TGTGCCAGCCGTCAAGTCTACGAGCAGTACTTC. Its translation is CASRQVYEQYF.

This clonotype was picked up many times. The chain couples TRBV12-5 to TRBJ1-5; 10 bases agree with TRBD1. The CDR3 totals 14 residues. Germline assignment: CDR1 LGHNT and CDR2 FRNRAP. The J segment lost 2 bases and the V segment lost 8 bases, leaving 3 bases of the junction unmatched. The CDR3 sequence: CASPGTGGNQPQHF. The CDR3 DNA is TGTGCTAGTCCCGGGACAGGGGGCAATCAGCCCCAGCATTTT.

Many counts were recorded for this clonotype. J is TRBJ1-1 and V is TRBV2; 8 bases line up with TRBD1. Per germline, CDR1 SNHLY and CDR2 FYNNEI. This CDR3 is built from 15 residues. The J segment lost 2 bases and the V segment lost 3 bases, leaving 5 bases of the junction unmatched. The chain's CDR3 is CASSEFGQGNTEAFF. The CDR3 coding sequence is TGTGCCAGCAGTGAGTTCGGACAGGGCAACACTGAAGCTTTCTTT.

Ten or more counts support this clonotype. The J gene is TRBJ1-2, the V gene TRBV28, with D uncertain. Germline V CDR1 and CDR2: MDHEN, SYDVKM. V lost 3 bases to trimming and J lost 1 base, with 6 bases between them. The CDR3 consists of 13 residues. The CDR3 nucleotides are TGTGCCAGCAGTTTCGGGTTTAACTATGGCTACACCTTC. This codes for CASSFGFNYGYTF.

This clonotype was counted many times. The CDR3 DNA follows: TGCAGTGCTAGAGATCTGGTATCAGTAGACACCATATATTTT. Residues: CSARDLVSVDTIYF. The genes are TRBV20-1 and TRBJ1-3; D remains ambiguous. V was trimmed by 0 bases and J by 8 bases, leaving 14 bases between them. The CDR3 sequence is 14 residues long. Germline V CDR1 and CDR2: DFQATT, SNEGSKA (reference sequence).